A selection of T cell receptor beta chains follows, all from one sample in a study of shared clonotypes between healthy human individuals. Measured with immunoSEQ multiplex PCR; TCRdb has only the in-frame clones, and not every one. This repertoire shows around 500,000 clones, about 80% found once; its top ten account for approximately 12%. The sample was PBMCs. These receptors were taken from a woman between 35 and 50 years old in good health. Some clones in this sample may be carry-over from other donors' samples. Both conserved end residues are part of each CDR3. Fields, in order: clone size, D gene, CDR3 length, V gene, J gene, CDR3 protein, CDR3 DNA. The D gene is left open where the match is weak. Size is omitted from some rows. Given values are once, few, many or a class for expanded clones.

clone_size: NA
d_call: NA
cdr3_length: 16
v_call: TRBV11-2
j_call: TRBJ1-1
cdr3_aa: CASSLAWGTGNTEAFF
cdr3_nt: TGTGCCAGCAGCTTAGCATGGGGGACGGGGAACACTGAAGCTTTCTTT

clone_size: NA
d_call: NA
cdr3_length: 14
v_call: TRBV30
j_call: TRBJ2-4
cdr3_aa: CAWTEGDLRNIQYF
cdr3_nt: TGTGCCTGGACCGAAGGGGACCTCAGAAACATTCAGTACTTC

clone_size: NA
d_call: NA
cdr3_length: 16
v_call: TRBV5-1
j_call: TRBJ2-7
cdr3_aa: CASSPYLGLGSYEQYF
cdr3_nt: TGCGCCAGCAGCCCATATCTTGGGCTGGGGAGCTACGAGCAGTACTTC

clone_size: NA
d_call: NA
cdr3_length: 17
v_call: TRBV23-1
j_call: TRBJ1-5
cdr3_aa: CASSHRTPRGSNQPQHF
cdr3_nt: TGCGCCAGCAGCCACCGGACGCCCCGGGGTAGCAATCAGCCCCAGCATTTT

clone_size: NA
d_call: TRBD1
cdr3_length: 15
v_call: TRBV28
j_call: TRBJ2-7
cdr3_aa: CASRRGQLPSYEQYF
cdr3_nt: TGTGCCAGCAGGAGGGGGCAACTTCCCTCCTACGAGCAGTACTTC

clone_size: NA
d_call: TRBD2
cdr3_length: 18
v_call: TRBV28
j_call: TRBJ2-5
cdr3_aa: CASSSTRGLASGEETQYF
cdr3_nt: TGTGCCAGCAGTTCAACTCGGGGCCTCGCTAGCGGGGAAGAGACCCAGTACTTC

clone_size: many
d_call: TRBD1
cdr3_length: 15
v_call: TRBV5-8
j_call: TRBJ2-1
cdr3_aa: CASSSGQASGGEQFF
cdr3_nt: TGTGCCAGCAGCTCGGGACAGGCAAGCGGTGGTGAGCAGTTCTTC

clone_size: NA
d_call: NA
cdr3_length: 15
v_call: TRBV7-3
j_call: TRBJ2-1
cdr3_aa: CASSLVGGSYNEQFF
cdr3_nt: TGTGCCAGCAGCCTAGTAGGGGGGAGTTACAATGAGCAGTTCTTC

clone_size: NA
d_call: TRBD2
cdr3_length: 14
v_call: TRBV7-8
j_call: TRBJ2-7
cdr3_aa: CASSLAGLGIEQYF
cdr3_nt: TGTGCCAGCAGCTTAGCCGGACTAGGTATCGAGCAGTACTTC

clone_size: NA
d_call: TRBD1
cdr3_length: 16
v_call: TRBV7-9
j_call: TRBJ2-3
cdr3_aa: CASSQSSGTGTDTQYF
cdr3_nt: TGTGCCAGCAGCCAAAGCTCCGGGACAGGCACAGATACGCAGTATTTT

clone_size: many
d_call: NA
cdr3_length: 16
v_call: TRBV27
j_call: TRBJ1-1
cdr3_aa: CASSLFGAQVGTEAFF
cdr3_nt: TGTGCCAGCAGTTTATTCGGGGCCCAGGTAGGCACTGAAGCTTTCTTT

clone_size: NA
d_call: NA
cdr3_length: 13
v_call: TRBV7-2
j_call: TRBJ2-7
cdr3_aa: CASSLAQSYEQYF
cdr3_nt: TGTGCCAGCAGCTTAGCCCAGTCCTACGAGCAGTACTTC

clone_size: many
d_call: NA
cdr3_length: 15
v_call: TRBV15
j_call: TRBJ2-1
cdr3_aa: CATSSDSGPYNEQFF
cdr3_nt: TGTGCCACCAGCAGTGACTCGGGCCCCTACAATGAGCAGTTCTTC

clone_size: NA
d_call: NA
cdr3_length: 15
v_call: TRBV11-2
j_call: TRBJ1-3
cdr3_aa: CASSFVGRSGNTIYF
cdr3_nt: TGTGCCAGCAGCTTTGTTGGCCGCTCTGGAAACACCATATATTTT

clone_size: NA
d_call: NA
cdr3_length: 11
v_call: TRBV2
j_call: TRBJ1-2
cdr3_aa: CASSEGYGYTF
cdr3_nt: TGTGCCAGCAGTGAGGGTTATGGCTACACCTTC

clone_size: NA
d_call: TRBD2
cdr3_length: 17
v_call: TRBV10-3
j_call: TRBJ2-2
cdr3_aa: CAISVGLSGRAYGELFF
cdr3_nt: TGTGCCATCAGTGTAGGCCTAAGCGGGAGAGCTTACGGGGAGCTGTTTTTT

clone_size: NA
d_call: TRBD1
cdr3_length: 15
v_call: TRBV5-1
j_call: TRBJ2-5
cdr3_aa: CASSFSGQGGETQYF
cdr3_nt: TGCGCCAGCAGCTTTAGTGGACAGGGGGGAGAGACCCAGTACTTC

clone_size: NA
d_call: NA
cdr3_length: 15
v_call: TRBV4-3
j_call: TRBJ1-3
cdr3_aa: CASSQATHPGNTIYF
cdr3_nt: TGCGCCAGCAGCCAAGCCACCCACCCCGGAAACACCATATATTTT

clone_size: NA
d_call: NA
cdr3_length: 15
v_call: TRBV27
j_call: TRBJ2-5
cdr3_aa: CASRRALAGQETQYF
cdr3_nt: TGTGCCAGCAGGAGGGCCCTTGCGGGGCAAGAGACCCAGTACTTC

clone_size: few
d_call: TRBD1
cdr3_length: 16
v_call: TRBV28
j_call: TRBJ1-5
cdr3_aa: CASSSMGQGGNQPQHF
cdr3_nt: TGTGCCAGCAGTTCGATGGGACAGGGAGGCAATCAGCCCCAGCATTTT

clone_size: NA
d_call: NA
cdr3_length: 15
v_call: TRBV19
j_call: TRBJ2-7
cdr3_aa: CASSIGLASPHEQYF
cdr3_nt: TGTGCCAGTAGTATAGGTCTAGCTTCCCCCCACGAGCAGTACTTC

clone_size: once
d_call: NA
cdr3_length: 13
v_call: TRBV28
j_call: TRBJ1-2
cdr3_aa: CASRTGLGYGYTF
cdr3_nt: TGTGCCAGCAGAACAGGCCTGGGCTATGGCTACACCTTC

clone_size: NA
d_call: NA
cdr3_length: 16
v_call: TRBV7-9
j_call: TRBJ2-7
cdr3_aa: CASSPTTGRGLYEQYF
cdr3_nt: TGTGCCAGCAGCCCAACTACAGGGAGGGGGCTCTACGAGCAGTACTTC

clone_size: NA
d_call: NA
cdr3_length: 13
v_call: TRBV5-5
j_call: TRBJ2-2
cdr3_aa: CASSPPRLRELFF
cdr3_nt: TGTGCCAGCAGCCCTCCCCGTCTCCGGGAGCTGTTTTTT

clone_size: NA
d_call: NA
cdr3_length: 13
v_call: TRBV2
j_call: TRBJ1-1
cdr3_aa: CASSVLWGTEAFF
cdr3_nt: TGTGCCAGCAGTGTGCTGTGGGGCACTGAAGCTTTCTTT

clone_size: NA
d_call: TRBD2
cdr3_length: 19
v_call: TRBV10-1
j_call: TRBJ2-3
cdr3_aa: CASRRLAGCRSQSTDTQYF
cdr3_nt: TGCGCCAGCAGGCGACTAGCGGGTTGCAGGTCGCAAAGCACAGATACGCAGTATTTT

clone_size: NA
d_call: TRBD2
cdr3_length: 15
v_call: TRBV15
j_call: TRBJ2-7
cdr3_aa: CATSRAGGGFYEQYF
cdr3_nt: TGTGCCACCAGCCGAGCGGGGGGAGGGTTCTACGAGCAGTACTTC